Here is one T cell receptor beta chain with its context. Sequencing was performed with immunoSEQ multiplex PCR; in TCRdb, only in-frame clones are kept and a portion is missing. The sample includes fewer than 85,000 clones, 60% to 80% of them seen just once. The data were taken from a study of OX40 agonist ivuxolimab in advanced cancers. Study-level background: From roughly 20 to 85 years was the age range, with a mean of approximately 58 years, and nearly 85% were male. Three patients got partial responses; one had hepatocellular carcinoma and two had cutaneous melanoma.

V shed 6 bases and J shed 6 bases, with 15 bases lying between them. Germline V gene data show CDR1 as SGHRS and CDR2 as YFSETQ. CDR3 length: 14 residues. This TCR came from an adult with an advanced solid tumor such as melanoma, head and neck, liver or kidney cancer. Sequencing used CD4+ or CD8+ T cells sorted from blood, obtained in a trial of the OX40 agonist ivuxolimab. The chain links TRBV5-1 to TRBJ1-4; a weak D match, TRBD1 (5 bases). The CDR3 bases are TGCGCCAGCACCCCGGGGGGATGGGATGAAAAACTGTTTTTT. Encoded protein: CASTPGGWDEKLFF.